Presented here are 6 T cell receptor beta chains from one specimen sequenced in a study of T-cell reconstitution after alpha-beta-depleted transplantation in children. Unique molecular identifiers tagged the TCRbeta library. TCRdb re-derived calls from the PCR reads in MiXCR, one entry per CDR3 protein. The data hold 250,000 to 400,000 distinct CDR3 sequences, with over 20% observed a single time. Sequencing was performed on PBMCs, mostly from graft donor cells, taken 180 days after TCRalphabeta/CD19-depleted stem cell transplant. These receptors came from a male patient aged 10-17 years who had a stem cell transplant for acute lymphoblastic leukemia, so the T cells may come from the graft donor.

The CDR3 protein is CAISESEGGNRYQETQYF. The CDR3 DNA is TGTGCCATCAGTGAGTCGGAAGGGGGGAACCGGTACCAAGAGACCCAGTACTTC. This chain connects TRBV10-3 to TRBJ2-5; the D call may be TRBD1 or TRBD2 (6 bases each). The V and J ends lost 0 bases and 0 bases respectively, with 17 bases between them. Germline V gene sequence: CDR1 ENHRY, CDR2 SYGVKD. The CDR3 runs 18 residues.

The chain couples TRBV24-1 to TRBJ1-4, with 8 positions matching TRBD1. Trimming cost V 3 bases and J 4 bases; bases outside gene matches: 6. Germline V gene data show CDR1 as KGHDR and CDR2 as SFDVKD. The CDR3 sequence is 16 residues long. CDR3 in DNA: TGTGCCACCAGTGATACCCGGACAGGGAATAATGAAAAACTGTTTTTT. Protein product: CATSDTRTGNNEKLFF.

This clonotype was found a few times. This rearrangement joins TRBV3-1 to TRBJ2-7; no reliable D call. This CDR3 comprises 15 residues. Trimming cost V 1 base and J 4 bases, with 14 bases left between them. The germline CDR1 and CDR2 sequences are LGHDT and YNNKEL (reference sequence). DNA of the CDR3: TGTGCCAGCAGCCAAGTGGCCAGCCTGAGATACGAGCAGTACTTC. Translated: CASSQVASLRYEQYF.

This clonotype was seen a few times. The rearrangement joins TRBV7-9 to TRBJ2-7; 7 bases map to TRBD2. CDR3 size: 15 residues. V lost 5 bases to trimming and J lost 2 bases; unmatched junction nucleotides: 9. Germline CDR1 reads SEHNR; CDR2 reads FQNEAQ (reference sequence). The CDR3 bases are TGTGCCAGCAGCACGACGGGAGGACCCACCTACGAGCAGTACTTC. Protein sequence: CASSTTGGPTYEQYF.

The rearrangement joins TRBV12-3 or TRBV12-4 to TRBJ2-3, with D possibly TRBD2 on 6 matching bases. The CDR3 consists of 12 residues. Trimming removed 5 bases at V and 6 bases at J, with 9 bases between. CDR3 in DNA: TGTGCCAGCAGTAGGAGGGGCGATACGCAGTATTTT. It specifies CASSRRGDTQYF.

CDR3 in DNA: TGCGCCAGCAGCCGCCTAGTCGGGCACGAGCAGTACTTC. As protein: CASSRLVGHEQYF. This chain joins TRBV4-1 and TRBJ2-7; D is unresolved. Germline CDR1 MGHRA, CDR2 YSYEKL. This CDR3 comprises 13 residues. V was cut by 4 bases and J by 5 bases, with 12 bases left in between.